This section outlines one TCR beta chain sequence together with its context. The antigen is unknown. The study excluded patients with uncontrolled infection, other autoimmune disease, pregnancy or lactation. Clinical symptoms, serum thyroxine, TRAb, thyroid ultrasound and orbital computed tomography informed diagnoses. The CDR3 regions of TCR beta were amplified from RNA transcripts. The primer set for the first-round RT-PCR of the TCR CDR3 was HTBI. TCRdb ran MiXCR on the multiplex PCR reads and lists one entry per CDR3 protein. The profile shows about 700,000 distinct CDR3 sequences, about 45% of them singletons. Germline V gene lookup returns CDR1 SNHLY and CDR2 FYNNEI. The length of the CDR3 is 11 residues. V was pared by 8 bases and J by 8 bases, with 9 bases between. This sample was included in a study of T cells in Graves' hyperthyroidism and ophthalmopathy. Findings of the study overall: Most clonotypes expanded in thyroid above 0.001 were likewise present in blood. From stable hyperthyroidism, ophthalmopathy was set apart by a 13 V-J model.

This TCR came from an adult man with Graves' disease, either hyperthyroidism or ophthalmopathy (not recorded which). The rearrangement joins TRBV2 to TRBJ1-4, with unresolved D. Sequencing input: peripheral blood or thyroid tissue (not recorded which). CDR3 loop: CASLAAEKLFF. Written as DNA, the CDR3 is TGTGCCAGCCTCGCGGCCGAAAAACTGTTTTTT. The whole variable domain, remainder taken from reference TRBV2 and TRBJ1-4, is EPEVTQTPSHQVTQMGQEVILRCVPISNHLYFYWYRQILGQKVEFLVSFYNNEISEKSEIFDDQFSVERPDGSNFTLKIRSTKLEDSAMYFCASLAAEKLFFGSGTQLSVL.